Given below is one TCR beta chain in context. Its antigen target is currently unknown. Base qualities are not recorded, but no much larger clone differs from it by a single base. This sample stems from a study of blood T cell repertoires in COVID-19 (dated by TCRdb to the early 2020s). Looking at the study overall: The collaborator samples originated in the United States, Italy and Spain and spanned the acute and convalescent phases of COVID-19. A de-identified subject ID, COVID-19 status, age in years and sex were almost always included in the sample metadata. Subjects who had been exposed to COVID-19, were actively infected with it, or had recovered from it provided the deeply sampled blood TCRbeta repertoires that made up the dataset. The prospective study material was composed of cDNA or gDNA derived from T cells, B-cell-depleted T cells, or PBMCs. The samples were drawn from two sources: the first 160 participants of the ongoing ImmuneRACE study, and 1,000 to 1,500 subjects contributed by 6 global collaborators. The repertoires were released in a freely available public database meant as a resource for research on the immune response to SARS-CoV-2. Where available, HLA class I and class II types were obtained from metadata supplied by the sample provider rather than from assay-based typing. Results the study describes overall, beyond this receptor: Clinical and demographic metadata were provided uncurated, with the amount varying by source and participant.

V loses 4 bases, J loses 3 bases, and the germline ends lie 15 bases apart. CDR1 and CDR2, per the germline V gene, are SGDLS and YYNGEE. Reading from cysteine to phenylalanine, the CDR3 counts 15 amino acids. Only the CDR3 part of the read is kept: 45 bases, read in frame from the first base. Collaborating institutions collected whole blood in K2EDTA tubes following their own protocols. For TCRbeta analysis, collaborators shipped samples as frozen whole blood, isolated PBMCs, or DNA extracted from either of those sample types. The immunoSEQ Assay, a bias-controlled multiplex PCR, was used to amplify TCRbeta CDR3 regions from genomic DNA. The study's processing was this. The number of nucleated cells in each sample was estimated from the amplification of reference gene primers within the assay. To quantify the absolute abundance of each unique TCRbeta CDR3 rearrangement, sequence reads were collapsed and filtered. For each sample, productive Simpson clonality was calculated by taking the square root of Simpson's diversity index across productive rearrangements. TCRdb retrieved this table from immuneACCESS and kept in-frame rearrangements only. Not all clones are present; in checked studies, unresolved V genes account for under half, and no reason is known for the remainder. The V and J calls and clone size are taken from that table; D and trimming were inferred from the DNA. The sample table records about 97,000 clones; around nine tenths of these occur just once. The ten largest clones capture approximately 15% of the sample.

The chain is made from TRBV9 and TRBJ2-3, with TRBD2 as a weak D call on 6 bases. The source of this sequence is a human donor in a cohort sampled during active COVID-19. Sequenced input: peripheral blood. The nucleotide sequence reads TGTGCCAGCAGCCCGACCGGGAGTAGGACAGATACGCAGTATTTT. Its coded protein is CASSPTGSRTDTQYF. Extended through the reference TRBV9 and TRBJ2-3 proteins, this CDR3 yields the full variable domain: DSGVTQTPKHLITATGQRVTLRCSPRSGDLSVYWYQQSLDQGLQFLIQYYNGEERAKGNILERFSAQQFPDLHSELNLSSLELGDSALYFCASSPTGSRTDTQYFGPGTRLTVL.